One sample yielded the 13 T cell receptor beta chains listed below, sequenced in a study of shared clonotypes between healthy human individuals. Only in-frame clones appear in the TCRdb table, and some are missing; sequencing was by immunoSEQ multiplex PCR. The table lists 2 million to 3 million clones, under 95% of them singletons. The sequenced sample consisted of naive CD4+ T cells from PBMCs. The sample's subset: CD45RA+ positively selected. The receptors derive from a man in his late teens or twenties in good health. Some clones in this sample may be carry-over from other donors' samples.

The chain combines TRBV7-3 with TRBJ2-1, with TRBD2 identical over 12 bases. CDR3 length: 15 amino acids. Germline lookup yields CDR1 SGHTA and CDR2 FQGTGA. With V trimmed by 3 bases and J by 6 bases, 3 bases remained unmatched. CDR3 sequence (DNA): TGTGCCAGCAGCTTTCGACTAGCGGGAGTCAATGAGCAGTTCTTC. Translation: CASSFRLAGVNEQFF.

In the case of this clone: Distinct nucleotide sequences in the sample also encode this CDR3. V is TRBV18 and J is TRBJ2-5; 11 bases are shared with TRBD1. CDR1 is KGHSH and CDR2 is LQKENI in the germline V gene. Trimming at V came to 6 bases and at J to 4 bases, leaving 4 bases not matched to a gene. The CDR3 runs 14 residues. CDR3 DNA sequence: TGTGCCAGCTCCCCGGGGACAGGGGGAGAGACCCAGTACTTC. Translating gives CASSPGTGGETQYF.

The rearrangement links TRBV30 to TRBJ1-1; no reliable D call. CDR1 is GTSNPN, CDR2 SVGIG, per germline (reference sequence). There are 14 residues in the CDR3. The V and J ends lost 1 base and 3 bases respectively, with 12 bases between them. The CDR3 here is CAWSEPGGYTEAFF. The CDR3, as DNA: TGTGCCTGGAGTGAGCCGGGAGGGTACACTGAAGCTTTCTTT.

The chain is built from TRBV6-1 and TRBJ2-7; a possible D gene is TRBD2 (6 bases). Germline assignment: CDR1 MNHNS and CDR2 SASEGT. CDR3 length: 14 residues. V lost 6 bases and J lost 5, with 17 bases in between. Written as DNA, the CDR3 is TGTGCCAGCAGGAAACGCGGGAATCCCCACGAGCAGTACTTC. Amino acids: CASRKRGNPHEQYF.

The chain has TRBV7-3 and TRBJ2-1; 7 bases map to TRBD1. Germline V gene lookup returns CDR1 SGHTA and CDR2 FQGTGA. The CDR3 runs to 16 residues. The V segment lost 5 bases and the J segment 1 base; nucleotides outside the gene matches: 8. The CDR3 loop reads CASSTSSTGSYNEQFF. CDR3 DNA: TGTGCCAGCAGCACCTCGTCGACAGGGTCCTACAATGAGCAGTTCTTC.

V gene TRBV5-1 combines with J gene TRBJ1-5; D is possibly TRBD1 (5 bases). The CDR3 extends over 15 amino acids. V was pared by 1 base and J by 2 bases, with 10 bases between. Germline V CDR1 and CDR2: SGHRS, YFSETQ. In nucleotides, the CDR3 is TGCGCCAGCAGCTTGACGGGGGAGGGCAATCAGCCCCAGCATTTT. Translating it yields CASSLTGEGNQPQHF.

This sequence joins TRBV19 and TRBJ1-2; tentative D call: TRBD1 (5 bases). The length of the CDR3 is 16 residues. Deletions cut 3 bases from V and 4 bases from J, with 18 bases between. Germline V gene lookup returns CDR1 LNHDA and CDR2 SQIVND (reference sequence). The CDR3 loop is CASSIVGTQVGYGYTF. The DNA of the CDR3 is TGTGCCAGTAGTATCGTCGGGACCCAGGTGGGCTATGGCTACACCTTC.

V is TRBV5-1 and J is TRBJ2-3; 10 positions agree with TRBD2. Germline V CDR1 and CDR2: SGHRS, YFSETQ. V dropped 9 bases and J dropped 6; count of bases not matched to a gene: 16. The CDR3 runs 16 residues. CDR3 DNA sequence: TGCGCCACCAACACCGGGACTAGCGCGAAACTGGATACGCAGTATTTT. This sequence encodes CATNTGTSAKLDTQYF.

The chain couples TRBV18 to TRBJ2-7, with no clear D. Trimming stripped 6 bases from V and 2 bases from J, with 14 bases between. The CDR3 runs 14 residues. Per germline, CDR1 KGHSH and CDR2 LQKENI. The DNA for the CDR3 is TGTGCCAGCTCCCTGTCCCAGACGGCCTACGAGCAGTACTTC. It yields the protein CASSLSQTAYEQYF.

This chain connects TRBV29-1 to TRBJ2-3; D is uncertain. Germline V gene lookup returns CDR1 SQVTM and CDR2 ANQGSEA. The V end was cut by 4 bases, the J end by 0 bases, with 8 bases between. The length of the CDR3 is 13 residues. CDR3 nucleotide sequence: TGCAGCGTTGGAAAGGACAGCACAGATACGCAGTATTTT. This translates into CSVGKDSTDTQYF.

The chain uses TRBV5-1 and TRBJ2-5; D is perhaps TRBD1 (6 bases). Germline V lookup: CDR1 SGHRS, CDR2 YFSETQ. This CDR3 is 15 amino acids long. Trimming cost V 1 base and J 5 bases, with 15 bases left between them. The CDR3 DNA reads TGCGCCAGCAGCTTGATGCAGGGGATAAAGGAGACCCAGTACTTC. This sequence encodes CASSLMQGIKETQYF.

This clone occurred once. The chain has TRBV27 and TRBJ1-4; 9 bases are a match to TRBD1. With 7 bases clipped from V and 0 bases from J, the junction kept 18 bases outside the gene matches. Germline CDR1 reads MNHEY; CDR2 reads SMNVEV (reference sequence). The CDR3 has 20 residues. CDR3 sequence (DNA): TGTGCCAGCACTTGGTCAGCCGTCCCGGGACAGGGTGCAACTAATGAAAAACTGTTTTTT. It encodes CASTWSAVPGQGATNEKLFF.

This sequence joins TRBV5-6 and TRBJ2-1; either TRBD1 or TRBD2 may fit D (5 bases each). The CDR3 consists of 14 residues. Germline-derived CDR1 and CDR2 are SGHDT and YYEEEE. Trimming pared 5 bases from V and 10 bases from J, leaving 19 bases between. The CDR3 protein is CASSSNVGAREQFF. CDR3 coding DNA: TGTGCCAGCAGTTCCAATGTCGGGGCCCGGGAGCAGTTCTTC. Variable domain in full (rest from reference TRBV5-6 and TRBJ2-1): DAGVTQSPTHLIKTRGQQVTLRCSPKSGHDTVSWYQQALGQGPQFIFQYYEEEERQRGNFPDRFSGHQFPNYSSELNVNALLLGDSALYLCASSSNVGAREQFFGPGTRLTVL.